This passage covers 19 T cell receptor beta chains from one sample sequenced in a study of cytomegalovirus exposure and HLA in healthy donors. PCR employed 60 Vbeta and 13 Jbeta primers. Sequencing used immunoSEQ multiplex PCR; TCRdb keeps in-frame clones, though not all of them. The profile shows 150,000 or so clones, approximately 80% of them singletons. The sequencing sample was made of PBMCs. These receptors were obtained from a male donor in good health and CMV-seronegative.

This sequence joins TRBV6-5 and TRBJ1-2; 9 nucleotides line up with TRBD1. The CDR3 sequence is 15 residues long. The germline V gene encodes CDR1 MNHEY and CDR2 SVGAGI. Unmatched junction bases numbered 8, after V lost 7 bases and J lost 2 bases. CDR3 residues: CASTARTGVNYGYTF. The CDR3 DNA is TGTGCCAGCACTGCCCGGACAGGGGTAAACTATGGCTACACCTTC.

The V and J genes are TRBV10-3 and TRBJ2-5; 9 bases fit TRBD2. V was pared by 6 bases and J by 5 bases, with 7 bases of the junction left unmatched. Germline CDR1 and CDR2: ENHRY and SYGVKD. The CDR3 spans 14 residues. CDR3 sequence reads: CAIRVAGEGETQYF. CDR3 DNA: TGTGCCATCAGGGTAGCGGGAGAAGGCGAGACCCAGTACTTC.

The rearrangement links TRBV29-1 to TRBJ2-5, with 8 nucleotides matching TRBD1. Germline lookup yields CDR1 SQVTM and CDR2 ANQGSEA. There are 14 residues in the CDR3. J was trimmed by 0 bases and V by 6 bases; bases with no gene match: 6. CDR3 residues: CSVTGDWYQETQYF. The DNA for the CDR3 is TGCAGCGTGACAGGGGATTGGTACCAAGAGACCCAGTACTTC.

The gene calls are TRBV5-4 and TRBJ2-1; TRBD2 matches at 7 bases. The junction had 5 bases not matched to a gene; V was cut back by 9 bases and J by 5 bases. Germline values: CDR1 SGHNT, CDR2 YYREEE (reference sequence). This CDR3 comprises 12 residues. The CDR3 DNA reads TGTGCCACCCGACTAGCCCACAATGAGCAGTTCTTC. Translated, it gives CATRLAHNEQFF. The entire variable domain, with the rest obtained from reference TRBV5-4 and TRBJ2-1, is as follows: ETGVTQSPTHLIKTRGQQVTLRCSSQSGHNTVSWYQQALGQGPQFIFQYYREEENGRGNFPPRFSGLQFPNYSSELNVNALELDDSALYLCATRLAHNEQFFGPGTRLTVL.

This clone was counted between two and nine times. The J gene is TRBJ2-7, the V gene TRBV10-3; tentative D call: TRBD2 (5 bases). Germline-derived CDR1 and CDR2 are ENHRY and SYGVKD. The length of the CDR3 is 15 residues. V dropped 2 bases and J dropped 0 bases, with 11 bases sitting between them. DNA for the CDR3: TGTGCCATCAGTGAGGAGAAGCGGAGCTCCTACGAGCAGTACTTC. Protein sequence: CAISEEKRSSYEQYF.

This clone has only a few counts. This chain joins TRBV4-1 and TRBJ2-3; perhaps TRBD1 as D (5 bases). The CDR3 covers 18 residues. CDR1 and CDR2 from the germline V gene are MGHRA and YSYEKL. Trimming stripped 2 bases from V and 6 bases from J, with 24 bases between. The CDR3 sequence is CASSQSPNWAGRSDTQYF. DNA for the CDR3: TGCGCCAGCAGCCAATCCCCCAATTGGGCAGGGCGCTCGGATACGCAGTATTTT.

This sequence joins TRBV5-6 and TRBJ1-2; unclear D gene. This CDR3 has 12 residues. Germline CDR1 and CDR2: SGHDT and YYEEEE. The ends were cut back, 3 bases at V and 3 bases at J, with 6 bases in the middle. The DNA of the CDR3 is TGTGCCAGCAGCTACACCGACTATGGCTACACCTTC. It encodes CASSYTDYGYTF. Full variable domain (missing parts from reference TRBV5-6 and TRBJ1-2): DAGVTQSPTHLIKTRGQQVTLRCSPKSGHDTVSWYQQALGQGPQFIFQYYEEEERQRGNFPDRFSGHQFPNYSSELNVNALLLGDSALYLCASSYTDYGYTFGSGTRLTVV.

The genes are TRBV2 and TRBJ2-2, with a weak D call TRBD1 (6 bases). V dropped 5 bases and J dropped 4 bases, with 11 bases sitting between them. The CDR3 is 14 amino acids. Germline CDR1 is SNHLY and CDR2 is FYNNEI. In DNA form, the CDR3 reads TGTGCCAGCAGTCTTCGGGACACCACCGGGGAGCTGTTTTTT. It encodes CASSLRDTTGELFF.

V usage is TRBV7-6 and J usage is TRBJ2-1, with 7 bases lining up with TRBD2. The CDR3 runs 16 residues. The V and J ends lost 5 bases and 5 bases, in that order; junction bases with no gene match: 12. The germline gives CDR1 SGHVS, CDR2 FNYEAQ. The CDR3 protein is CASSGKNGLADNEQFF. CDR3 coding DNA: TGTGCCAGCAGCGGGAAAAATGGGCTAGCGGACAATGAGCAGTTCTTC.

This rearrangement joins TRBV10-3 to TRBJ2-7, with 8 nucleotides matching TRBD1. V dropped 0 bases and J dropped 3; count of bases not matched to a gene: 4. Germline CDR1 is ENHRY and CDR2 is SYGVKD. The CDR3 is 15 residues long. Here the CDR3 reads CAISESAGGIYEQYF. CDR3 nucleotides: TGTGCCATCAGTGAGTCGGCAGGGGGCATCTACGAGCAGTACTTC.

V usage is TRBV15 and J usage is TRBJ2-2; D call uncertain. Trimming took off 5 bases at V and 0 bases at J, with 7 bases between the two ends. Germline V lookup: CDR1 LNHNV, CDR2 YYDKDF (reference sequence). This CDR3 has 14 residues. The CDR3 sequence: CATSVAPNTGELFF. CDR3 coding DNA: TGTGCCACCAGCGTGGCACCGAACACCGGGGAGCTGTTTTTT.

The V gene is TRBV7-9, the J gene TRBJ1-2; perhaps TRBD1 as D (5 bases). Trimming took off 2 bases at V and 3 bases at J, with 10 bases between the two ends. The CDR3 has 14 amino acids. Germline loops: CDR1 SEHNR, CDR2 FQNEAQ (reference sequence). CDR3 DNA sequence: TGTGCCAGCAGCTTAAAGGGCAGGGACTATGGCTACACCTTC. Its translation is CASSLKGRDYGYTF.

The CDR3 sequence: CAIRRGGVEQYF. The CDR3 nucleotides read TGTGCCATCAGGAGGGGGGGGGTCGAGCAGTATTTT. This chain links TRBV10-3 with TRBJ2-3, with D perhaps TRBD2 (7 bases). CDR3 length: 12 amino acids. Per germline, CDR1 ENHRY and CDR2 SYGVKD. Trimming removed 6 bases from V and 11 bases from J, with 15 bases in between.

This chain uses TRBV27 with TRBJ1-5; D might be TRBD1 (6 bases). The CDR3 runs 16 residues. The V and J ends lost 6 bases and 6 bases respectively, with 21 bases between them. Germline CDR1 and CDR2: MNHEY and SMNVEV (reference sequence). CDR3 nucleotide sequence: TGTGCCAGCAGCCCCCAGTCAGGGGCCTCCACTCAGCCCCAGCATTTT. It encodes CASSPQSGASTQPQHF.

The chain has TRBV19 and TRBJ1-1, with D perhaps matching TRBD1 (6 bases). Trimming left V 10 bases short and J 3 bases short, with 21 bases between. CDR1 and CDR2 (germline): LNHDA, SQIVND (reference sequence). The CDR3 is 15 amino acids. CDR3 sequence reads: CATQYIGRGYTEAFF. DNA of the CDR3: TGTGCCACCCAGTATATTGGCAGGGGCTACACTGAAGCTTTCTTT.

This clone was observed a few times. The chain recombines TRBV5-8 with TRBJ2-7; D may be TRBD1 (5 bases). Trimming left V 4 bases short and J 5 bases short, with 16 bases between. This CDR3 spans 14 amino acids. Germline V gives CDR1 SGHTS, CDR2 YDEGEE. The CDR3 spells CASSQEAGQDEQYF. In DNA, the CDR3 is TGTGCCAGCAGCCAAGAGGCAGGGCAGGACGAGCAGTACTTC.

This clone has a single count. This chain uses TRBV6-5 with TRBJ1-2; the D gene is possibly TRBD1 (6 bases). V lost 0 bases to trimming and J lost 7 bases, with 15 bases between them. The germline V gene has CDR1 MNHEY and CDR2 SVGAGI. CDR3 length equals 15 residues. The CDR3 bases are TGTGCCAGCAGTTACTCGACAGGCGCAATGGGTGGCTACACCTTC. It encodes CASSYSTGAMGGYTF.

The chain links TRBV21-1 to TRBJ2-1; the D call of TRBD2 is as the table states it, not checked on the DNA. TRBV21-1 is noted as a pseudogene. The CDR3 covers 10 residues. In DNA form, the CDR3 reads TGTGCCGTCCGGAGGGATGAGCAGTTCTTC. Translated, it gives CAVRRDEQFF.

In regard to this clone: At one of its ends the junction is not consistent with the germline gene, which may arise from a read error. V usage is TRBV5-6 and J usage is TRBJ1-2, with D possibly TRBD1 on 6 matching bases. CDR3 length: 14 residues. Germline loops: CDR1 SGHDT, CDR2 YYEEEE. The CDR3 spells CASRLGGLEYGYTF. CDR3 nucleotide sequence: TGTGCCAGCAGATTGGGGGGCTTGGAGTATGGCTACACCTTC. Drawing the rest from reference TRBV5-6 and TRBJ1-2, the complete variable domain is DAGVTQSPTHLIKTRGQQVTLRCSPKSGHDTVSWYQQALGQGPQFIFQYYEEEERQRGNFPDRFSGHQFPNYSSELNVNALLLGDSALYLCASRLGGLEYGYTFGSGTRLTVV.